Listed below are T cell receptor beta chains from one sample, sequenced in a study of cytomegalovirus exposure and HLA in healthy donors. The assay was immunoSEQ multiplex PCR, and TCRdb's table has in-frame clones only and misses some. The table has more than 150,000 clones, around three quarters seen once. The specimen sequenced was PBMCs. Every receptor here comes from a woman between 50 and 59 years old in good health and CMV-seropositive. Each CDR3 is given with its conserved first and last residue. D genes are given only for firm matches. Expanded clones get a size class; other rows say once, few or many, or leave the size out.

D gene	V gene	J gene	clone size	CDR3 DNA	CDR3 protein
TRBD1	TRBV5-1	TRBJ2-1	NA	TGCGCCAGCAGCTTCGGACAGGGGTCCTACAATGAGCAGTTCTTC	CASSFGQGSYNEQFF
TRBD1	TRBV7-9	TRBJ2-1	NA	TGTGCCAGCAGCGAAACAGGGGGCGAATTCTTC	CASSETGGEFF
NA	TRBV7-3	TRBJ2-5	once	TGTGCCAGCAGCGCCGCCCGGGAAGAGACCCAGTACTTC	CASSAAREETQYF
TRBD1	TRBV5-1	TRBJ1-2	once	TGCGCCAGCAATCGAGGGGGCACATCGGAGTATGGCTACACCTTC	CASNRGGTSEYGYTF
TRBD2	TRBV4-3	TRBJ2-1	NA	TGCGCCAGCAGCCAAGGACTAGCGGGTTACAATGAGCAGTTCTTC	CASSQGLAGYNEQFF
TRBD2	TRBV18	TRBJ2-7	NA	TGTGCCAGCTCACCCTACGGGACTAGCGGGCCAACCTACGAGCAGTACTTC	CASSPYGTSGPTYEQYF
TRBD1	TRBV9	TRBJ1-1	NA	TGTGCCAGCAGCGTCACGACAGGGGGGTATGAAGCTTTCTTT	CASSVTTGGYEAFF
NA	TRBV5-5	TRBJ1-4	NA	TGTGCCAGCAGCCTTCCGCGGGGGACGGGAGGAAAAAAACTGTTTTTT	CASSLPRGTGGKKLFF
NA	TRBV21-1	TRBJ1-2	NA	TGTGCCAGCAGGAAATATAAAGGGGACAGGGGGCGTCGTGGCTACACCTTC	CASRKYKGDRGRRGYTF
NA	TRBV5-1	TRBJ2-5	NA	TGCGCCAGCGGGGGCCGCGTGGGGGAGACCCAGTACTTC	CASGGRVGETQYF
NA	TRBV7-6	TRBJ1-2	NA	TGTGCCAGCAGCTTAGGGGGGGGGACCAATGGCTACACCTTC	CASSLGGGTNGYTF
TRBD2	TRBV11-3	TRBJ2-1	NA	TGTGCCAGCAGCTTAGGGCGGGAGGGTTTTTTCTTC	CASSLGREGFFF
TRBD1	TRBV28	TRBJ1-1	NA	TGTGCCAGCAGTTTTTCCCACAGGGGGGTGATGAACACTGAAGCTTTCTTT	CASSFSHRGVMNTEAFF
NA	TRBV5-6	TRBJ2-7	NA	TGTGCCAGCAGCCCGCAGGGTTTCTACGAGCAGTACTTC	CASSPQGFYEQYF
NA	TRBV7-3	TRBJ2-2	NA	TGTGCCAGCAGCTTAAATCGTGGCAGGGGAGCCGGGGAGCTGTTTTTT	CASSLNRGRGAGELFF
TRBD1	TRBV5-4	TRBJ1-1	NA	TGTGCCAGCAGCTTGTCCCAGGGGGCTTACGGTGAAGCTTTCTTT	CASSLSQGAYGEAFF
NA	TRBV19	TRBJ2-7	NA	TGTGCCAGTAGTATAAGGGGGAGGGACGAGCAGTACTTC	CASSIRGRDEQYF
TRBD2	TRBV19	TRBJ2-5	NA	TGTGCCAGTAGTAGGACTAGCGACCAAGAGACCCAGTACTTC	CASSRTSDQETQYF
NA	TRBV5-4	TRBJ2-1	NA	TGTGCCAGCAGCTTGGTCGGGGTCCCCAATGAGCAGTTCTTC	CASSLVGVPNEQFF
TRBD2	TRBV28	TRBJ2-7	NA	TGTGCCAGCAGGAGACTAGCGGAGGGGAACTACGAGCAGTACTTC	CASRRLAEGNYEQYF
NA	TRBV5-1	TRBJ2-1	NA	TGCGCCAGCAGCTCTGGGGCTCGGGGAGGCCACTACAATGAGCAGTTCTTC	CASSSGARGGHYNEQFF
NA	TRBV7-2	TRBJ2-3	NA	TGTGCCAGCAGCGTGAGGACAGTCGGAAGGACACCGCAGTATTTT	CASSVRTVGRTPQYF